This paragraph reports one T cell receptor (beta chain). These data are taken from a study of blood T cell repertoires in COVID-19. A Seattle source enrolled patients during active infection and followed them longitudinally. The data were produced by immunoSEQ multiplex PCR, yet TCRdb's version contains in-frame clones alone and is incomplete. The profile shows a few hundred thousand clones, more than 85% of them singletons. The sample was peripheral blood. The origin of this receptor is a person aged 18 to 35 with COVID-19, enrolled during active disease.

CDR3 coding DNA: TGTGCCAGCAGTTCTACCATGTACGAGCAGTACTTC. This gives the protein CASSSTMYEQYF. V gene TRBV28 combines with J gene TRBJ2-7; D gene ambiguous. The CDR3 is 12 amino acids. Germline CDR1 and CDR2: MDHEN and SYDVKM. V dropped 4 bases and J dropped 4 bases, with 8 bases sitting between them.